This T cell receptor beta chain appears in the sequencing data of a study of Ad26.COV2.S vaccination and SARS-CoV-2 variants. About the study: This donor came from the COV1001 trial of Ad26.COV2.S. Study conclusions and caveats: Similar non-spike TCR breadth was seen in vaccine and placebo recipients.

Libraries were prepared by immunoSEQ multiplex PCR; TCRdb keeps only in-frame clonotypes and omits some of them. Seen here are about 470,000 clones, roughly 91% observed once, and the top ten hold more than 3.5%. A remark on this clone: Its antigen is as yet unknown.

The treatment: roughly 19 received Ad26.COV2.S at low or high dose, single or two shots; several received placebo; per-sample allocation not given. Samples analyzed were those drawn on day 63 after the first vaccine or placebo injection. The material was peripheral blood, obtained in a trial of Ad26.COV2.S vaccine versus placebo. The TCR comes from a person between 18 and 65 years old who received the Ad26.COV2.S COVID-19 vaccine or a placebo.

CDR3 in DNA: TGTGCCAGCAGTTTACGGGACCCCGGGGAGCTGTTTTTT. Translation gives CASSLRDPGELFF. The rearrangement joins TRBV12-3 or TRBV12-4 to TRBJ2-2; possibly TRBD1 or TRBD2 for D (5 bases each). The CDR3 totals 13 residues. The V end was cut by 2 bases, the J end by 6 bases, with 7 bases between.